This entry lists 14 T cell receptor beta chains sequenced from one sample in a study of CD8 T cells in ankylosing spondylitis (dated by TCRdb to about 2017). Here is what the overall study found, with its caveats: A TCR beta motif of eight highly homologous amino acid variants appeared characteristic of blood from ankylosing spondylitis patients.

Library method: 5' RACE. Sequencing used an Illumina HiSeq 2500. TCRdb's own reprocessing of the public reads used fastp at Q25 and MiXCR and kept productive beta chains. Rows with one shared CDR3 protein collapse into an entry with the most common genes and DNA. This sample lists around 490,000 distinct CDR3 sequences; less than 6% were detected once. The top ten clonotypes cover 3% to 4.5% of the sample. Their antigen targets remain unknown. The sequenced sample was blood, either unsorted or a sorted T cell fraction (not recorded which). These TCRs come from a male donor with ankylosing spondylitis.

This clonotype was found many times. This chain connects TRBV29-1 to TRBJ2-1; D perhaps matches TRBD1 (6 bases). Germline assignment: CDR1 SQVTM and CDR2 ANQGSEA. V was clipped by 4 bases and J by 2 bases, with 18 bases between them. The CDR3 runs to 16 residues. The CDR3: CSVGFGTLDTYNEQFF. For the CDR3, the DNA is TGCAGCGTTGGGTTTGGGACACTTGATACCTACAATGAGCAGTTCTTC.

This clonotype was counted ten times or more. The chain combines TRBV29-1 with TRBJ2-7; TRBD1 might be the D (5 bases). The length of the CDR3 is 13 residues. From germline, CDR1 is SQVTM and CDR2 ANQGSEA. Trimming took off 5 bases at V and 0 bases at J, with 11 bases between the two ends. The CDR3, as DNA: TGCAGCGTTTCACGGACAAACTCCTACGAGCAGTACTTC. Its translation: CSVSRTNSYEQYF.

CDR3 loop: CASTLQETQYF. The CDR3 DNA is TGTGCCAGCACCCTCCAAGAGACCCAGTACTTC. The chain is built from TRBV7-2 and TRBJ2-5, with unresolved D. The CDR3 totals 11 residues. Germline CDR1 reads SGHTA; CDR2 reads FQGNSA. V was cut by 7 bases and J by 1 base, with 4 bases left in between.

This clonotype has a handful of counts. The chain employs TRBV7-2 and TRBJ1-1, with D maybe TRBD1 (5 bases). V lost 10 bases to trimming and J lost 7 bases, with 16 bases between them. Per germline, CDR1 SGHTA and CDR2 FQGNSA. The CDR3 runs to 12 residues. In nucleotides, the CDR3 is TGTGCCACCCCGACCGGGAGGGGTGAAGCTTTCTTT. The encoded protein is CATPTGRGEAFF.

In its sample, this clonotype was seen many times. The J gene is TRBJ2-2, the V gene TRBV7-2; the match to TRBD1 covers 9 bases. CDR1 and CDR2 from the germline V gene are SGHTA and FQGNSA. Unmatched junction bases numbered 9, after V lost 4 bases and J lost 3 bases. The CDR3 covers 17 residues. CDR3 DNA sequence: TGTGCCAGCAGCTCCCTGGGACAGGGAAGGTACACCGGGGAGCTGTTTTTT. Protein: CASSSLGQGRYTGELFF.

In this sample, this clonotype turned up many times. The rearrangement joins TRBV20-1 to TRBJ1-1; D perhaps matches TRBD1 (6 bases). V was clipped by 1 base and J by 1 base, with 13 bases between them. The CDR3 has 15 residues. Germline CDR1 is DFQATT and CDR2 is SNEGSKA (reference sequence). The chain's CDR3 is CSARVLQGKNTEAFF. The CDR3 DNA sequence: TGCAGTGCTAGAGTACTACAGGGAAAGAACACTGAAGCTTTCTTT.

This clonotype was recorded at least ten times. The V gene is TRBV4-2, the J gene TRBJ2-1; D is unclear. The CDR3 contains 15 residues. Germline V gene lookup returns CDR1 LGHNA and CDR2 YNFKEQ. Trimming took 2 bases from V and 8 from J, leaving 16 bases between them. CDR3 in DNA: TGTGCCAGCAGCCAAACGGAGTACAGCGACGATGAGCAGTTCTTC. Amino acid sequence: CASSQTEYSDDEQFF.

In this sample, this clonotype turned up many times. J is TRBJ2-1 and V is TRBV9; weak D call: TRBD1 (5 bases). CDR3 length equals 13 residues. In germline, CDR1 is SGDLS, CDR2 YYNGEE. Trimming stripped 0 bases from V and 8 bases from J, with 9 bases between. The CDR3 nucleotides read TGTGCCAGCAGCGTAGTGCAGGGCGATGAGCAGTTCTTC. It encodes CASSVVQGDEQFF.

This clonotype was detected ten times or more. This sequence joins TRBV25-1 and TRBJ2-5; D remains unclear. Trimming removed 4 bases at V and 5 bases at J, with 14 bases between. The CDR3 spans 14 residues. CDR1 and CDR2 from the germline V gene are MGHDK and SYGVNS. The DNA of the CDR3 is TGTGCCAGCAGTGTCCAGTCAGTAGGGGAGACCCAGTACTTC. This translates into CASSVQSVGETQYF.

Ten or more counts support this clonotype. The V and J genes are TRBV7-2 and TRBJ1-6; 7 positions agree with TRBD1. This CDR3 is built from 16 residues. J lost 10 bases, V lost 3 bases, and 12 bases had no gene match. Germline V CDR1 and CDR2: SGHTA, FQGNSA. The DNA of the CDR3 is TGTGCCAGCAGCTTTTTTGTCCACAGGGGTCGGTCACCCCTCCACTTT. Amino acid sequence: CASSFFVHRGRSPLHF.

The J gene is TRBJ2-1, the V gene TRBV2; the D gene is possibly TRBD1 (5 bases). CDR1 is SNHLY, CDR2 FYNNEI, per germline. V lost 2 bases and J lost 10, with 9 bases in between. The CDR3 has 12 residues. The CDR3 DNA reads TGTGCCAGCAGTGAAAGGGGTGGCGAGCAGTTCTTC. This translates into CASSERGGEQFF.

Many counts were recorded for this clonotype. The chain uses TRBV29-1 and TRBJ1-2; D is undetermined. The CDR3 totals 12 residues. Looked up from germline, CDR1 is SQVTM and CDR2 is ANQGSEA. V gave up 3 bases and J gave up 3 bases, with 8 bases separating them. CDR3 amino acids: CSVDESHYGYTF. For the CDR3, the DNA is TGCAGCGTTGACGAGTCCCACTATGGCTACACCTTC.

J is TRBJ1-5 and V is TRBV18; no clear D. Germline CDR1 is KGHSH and CDR2 is LQKENI. V was shortened by 3 bases and J by 6 bases, with 9 bases between the two germline ends. CDR3 length equals 13 residues. The CDR3 protein is CASSPGRGQPQHF. The CDR3 nucleotides read TGTGCCAGCTCACCGGGGAGAGGTCAGCCCCAGCATTTT.

This clonotype was recorded many times. The CDR3 sequence: CASSVRQGALRSSYNEQFF. The CDR3 nucleotides are TGTGCCAGCAGTGTTAGACAGGGTGCCCTCAGGAGCTCCTACAATGAGCAGTTCTTC. The chain employs TRBV6-1 and TRBJ2-1; 7 nucleotides line up with TRBD1. CDR1 is MNHNS, CDR2 SASEGT, per germline. The CDR3 contains 19 residues. Unmatched junction bases numbered 15, after V lost 4 bases and J lost 0 bases.